This is a list of T cell receptor beta chains from one sample in a study of blood T cell repertoires in COVID-19. Using immunoSEQ multiplex PCR, the repertoire was profiled, and TCRdb retains in-frame clones only, with some absent. In the table there are over 200,000 clones, 88% of which are singletons. Sample: peripheral blood. Receptors originate from a man aged 55 to 69 who had recovered from COVID-19. Both conserved end residues are part of each CDR3. D genes are given only for firm matches. Size is omitted from some rows. Given values are once, few, many or a class for expanded clones.

abundance	v_gene	j_gene	len	d_gene	CDR3nt	CDR3aa
NA	TRBV3-1/TRBV3-2	TRBJ1-2	16	NA	TGTGCCAGCAGCCAGGATTGGAGGGTTATGATCGGGGGCTACACCTTC	CASSQDWRVMIGGYTF
NA	TRBV9	TRBJ1-1	13	TRBD1	TGTGCCAGCAGCCCCACCGGGACAGGACGAGCTTTCTTT	CASSPTGTGRAFF
NA	TRBV7-8	TRBJ2-7	14	NA	TGTGCCAGCAGGCCCTGGGACACCTCCTACGAGCAGTACTTC	CASRPWDTSYEQYF
NA	TRBV30	TRBJ2-6	18	TRBD1	TGTGCCTGGAGACCGCGACAGGGTGCCTCCTCTGGGGCCAACGTCCTGACTTTC	CAWRPRQGASSGANVLTF
NA	TRBV10-1	TRBJ1-4	15	NA	TGCGCCAGCAGTGAGTCCAGTGCAACTAATGAAAAACTGTTTTTT	CASSESSATNEKLFF
NA	TRBV30	TRBJ1-1	14	NA	TGTGCCTGGACCACTGGTCGGGGAAACACTGAAGCTTTCTTT	CAWTTGRGNTEAFF
once	TRBV7-3	TRBJ2-1	19	TRBD2	TGTGCCAGCAGCTTAACGGGACTAGCGGGGGGCCGTACCTACAATGAGCAGTTCTTC	CASSLTGLAGGRTYNEQFF
NA	TRBV6-5	TRBJ2-7	12	TRBD1	TGTGCCAGCTGGACAGGAACCTACGAGCAGTACTTC	CASWTGTYEQYF
NA	TRBV6-2/TRBV6-3	TRBJ2-7	14	NA	TGTGCCAGCAGTTACAACAGGGTCTCCTACGAGCAGTACTTC	CASSYNRVSYEQYF
NA	TRBV6-5	TRBJ1-3	15	NA	TGTGCCAGCAGCCTTCGGGGGGTTTCTGGAAACACCATATATTTT	CASSLRGVSGNTIYF
NA	TRBV25-1	TRBJ2-5	16	TRBD2	TGTGCCAGCATAGGACTAGCGGGGGTGTACCAAGAGACCCAGTACTTC	CASIGLAGVYQETQYF
many	TRBV11-2	TRBJ1-5	13	NA	TGTGCCAGCAGCTCAGGGTTCAATCAGCCCCAGCATTTT	CASSSGFNQPQHF
NA	TRBV18	TRBJ1-2	13	NA	TGTGCCAGCTCACCAGAGACAGGTCGCTGGTACACCTTC	CASSPETGRWYTF
few	TRBV3-1/TRBV3-2	TRBJ1-5	16	NA	TGTGCCAGCATAAGGAGACAGAGTTATAGCAATCAGCCCCAGCATTTT	CASIRRQSYSNQPQHF
NA	TRBV7-9	TRBJ2-7	16	NA	TGTGCCAGCAGCCAACGAGGCGGGGCCGACTCCTACGAGCAGTACTTC	CASSQRGGADSYEQYF
NA	TRBV5-1	TRBJ2-1	14	NA	TGCGCCAGCAGCCCCGGACAGACCTACAATGAGCAGTTCTTC	CASSPGQTYNEQFF
NA	TRBV19	TRBJ2-1	15	TRBD2	TGTGCCAGTACCGCGCAAGCGGGGGCCGGGAATGAGCAGTTCTTC	CASTAQAGAGNEQFF
NA	TRBV18	TRBJ1-5	18	TRBD1	TGTGCCAGCTCACGGAAAAGGACAGGGCCAGGTGTAAATCAGCCCCAGCATTTT	CASSRKRTGPGVNQPQHF
NA	TRBV24-1	TRBJ2-3	15	NA	TGTGCCACCAGTGGTTTAGGGGGAAGGACAGATACGCAGTATTTT	CATSGLGGRTDTQYF
few	TRBV18	TRBJ1-1	14	TRBD1	TGTGCCAGCTCACTACAGGGGATGAACACTGAAGCTTTCTTT	CASSLQGMNTEAFF
NA	TRBV4-2	TRBJ1-2	16	TRBD1	TGTGCCAGCAGCCAAGAATGGGGGAGACAGGGGTATGGCTACACCTTC	CASSQEWGRQGYGYTF
NA	TRBV5-1	TRBJ1-4	15	NA	TGCGCCAGCAGTAGAACAGGAGCAACTAATGAAAAACTGTTTTTT	CASSRTGATNEKLFF
once	TRBV29-1	TRBJ2-3	14	TRBD2	TGCAGCGTCTCAGTAGCGGGGGGCACAGATACGCAGTATTTT	CSVSVAGGTDTQYF
NA	TRBV7-8	TRBJ1-1	15	TRBD1	TGTGCCAGCAACCGACAGGGGGCGTCTTCTAGGAAAGCTTTCTTT	CASNRQGASSRKAFF
NA	TRBV19	TRBJ1-5	15	NA	TGTGCCAGTAGTATTTACAGGCGCAACAATCAGCCCCAGCATTTT	CASSIYRRNNQPQHF
NA	TRBV6-5	TRBJ1-5	13	TRBD1	TGTGCCAGCAGCGGGACAGGATATCAGCCCCAGCATTTT	CASSGTGYQPQHF
NA	TRBV5-1	TRBJ2-1	12	NA	TGCGCCAGCAGCGTACAGTACAATGAGCAGTTCTTC	CASSVQYNEQFF
NA	TRBV6-5	TRBJ1-5	12	NA	TGTGCCAGCAGCCGCCGGAATCAGCCCCAGCATTTT	CASSRRNQPQHF